Presented here are 22 T cell receptor beta chains from one specimen sequenced in a study of blood T cell repertoires in COVID-19. Sequenced by immunoSEQ multiplex PCR; TCRdb stores in-frame clones only, minus some. The sample lists approximately 300,000 clones, almost 90% occurring once. The sample comprised PBMCs or T cells enriched from blood (not recorded which). All receptors come from a woman younger than 30 with acute COVID-19.

The chain has TRBV24-1 and TRBJ2-5; 7 nucleotides line up with TRBD1. The CDR3 has 14 amino acids. The V segment lost 7 bases and the J segment 5 bases; nucleotides outside the gene matches: 9. Germline V gene sequence: CDR1 KGHDR, CDR2 SFDVKD. The CDR3 bases are TGTGCCACCAGCCCACAGGGGAGAGGGGAGACCCAGTACTTC. The encoded protein is CATSPQGRGETQYF.

This CDR3 reads CASSWDFSGRANEQFF. The CDR3, as DNA: TGTGCCAGCAGTTGGGACTTTAGCGGGAGGGCCAATGAGCAGTTCTTC. The gene calls are TRBV28 and TRBJ2-1; 11 bases match TRBD2. Germline V CDR1 and CDR2: MDHEN, SYDVKM. The CDR3 runs to 16 residues. V was pared by 4 bases and J by 6 bases, with 8 bases of the junction left unmatched.

The chain employs TRBV4-2 and TRBJ1-4; possibly TRBD1 for D (5 bases). Between the trimmed V and J ends, which lost 4 bases and 0 bases, there was a span of 12 bases. CDR3 length equals 16 residues. Germline V gene lookup returns CDR1 LGHNA and CDR2 YNFKEQ. In DNA, the CDR3 is TGTGCCAGCAGCCCACAGGCCGGGTCAACTAATGAAAAACTGTTTTTT. Its translation: CASSPQAGSTNEKLFF.

This chain uses TRBV18 with TRBJ1-5; 7 bases are shared with TRBD1. V shed 2 bases, J shed 0 bases, and the junction held 13 bases outside the gene matches. Germline V gene lookup returns CDR1 KGHSH and CDR2 LQKENI. The length of the CDR3 is 19 residues. CDR3 region: CASSPTLGTDPTSNQPQHF. CDR3 bases: TGTGCCAGCTCACCAACGCTCGGGACAGATCCGACTAGCAATCAGCCCCAGCATTTT.

J is TRBJ1-2 and V is TRBV12-5; perhaps TRBD1 as D (6 bases). Germline CDR1 is LGHNT and CDR2 is FRNRAP. This CDR3 is 16 amino acids long. V was cut by 2 bases and J by 4 bases, with 17 bases left in between. The CDR3 is CASGLSPSGGAYGYTF. CDR3 coding DNA: TGTGCTAGTGGTTTGTCTCCTTCGGGGGGGGCCTATGGCTACACCTTC.

This chain links TRBV27 with TRBJ1-6, with D uncertain. Trimming stripped 6 bases from V and 0 bases from J, with 9 bases between. The CDR3 spans 15 residues. The germline CDR1 and CDR2 sequences are MNHEY and SMNVEV (reference sequence). The CDR3 loop is CASSLESSYNSPLHF. The CDR3 nucleotides read TGTGCCAGCAGCCTAGAGAGCTCCTATAATTCACCCCTCCACTTT.

The chain uses TRBV30 and TRBJ1-2, with 7 bases lining up with TRBD1. Losses at the gene ends were 0 bases for V and 8 bases for J; bases not matched to a gene: 12. The germline CDR1 and CDR2 sequences are GTSNPN and SVGIG (reference sequence). CDR3 length equals 15 residues. CDR3 in amino acids: CAWSVPDRLGRGYTF. In DNA form, the CDR3 reads TGTGCCTGGAGTGTACCGGACAGGTTGGGTAGAGGCTACACCTTC. Full variable domain (missing parts from reference TRBV30 and TRBJ1-2): SQTIHQWPATLVQPVGSPLSLECTVEGTSNPNLYWYRQAAGRGLQLLFYSVGIGQISSEVPQNLSASRPQDRQFILSSKKLLLSDSGFYLCAWSVPDRLGRGYTFGSGTRLTVV.

The chain employs TRBV12-3 or TRBV12-4 and TRBJ1-1; TRBD1 agrees at 7 bases. After removal of 7 bases from V and 1 base from J, the junction contained 3 bases not matched to a gene. This CDR3 has 13 residues. DNA of the CDR3: TGTGCCAGCACCTACAGGGGGAACACTGAAGCTTTCTTT. This encodes CASTYRGNTEAFF.

The chain couples TRBV18 to TRBJ2-1, with TRBD1 identical over 7 bases. Per germline, CDR1 KGHSH and CDR2 LQKENI. This CDR3 has 15 amino acids. Germline trimming cut 2 bases from V and 8 bases from J; bases unmatched to any gene: 9. CDR3 residues: CASSPVGTALHEQFF. The CDR3 DNA reads TGTGCCAGCTCACCAGTAGGGACAGCACTACATGAGCAGTTCTTC.

This chain links TRBV30 with TRBJ2-2, with a tentative D call TRBD2 (6 bases). Trimming cost V 5 bases and J 4 bases, with 8 bases left between them. CDR1 and CDR2 (germline): GTSNPN, SVGIG (reference sequence). The CDR3 has 12 amino acids. The CDR3 loop reads CAWGGLTGELFF. CDR3 bases: TGTGCCTGGGGGGGACTCACCGGGGAGCTGTTTTTT.

This clone was counted a few times. CDR3 in amino acids: CASSSAEDRLRGYGYTF. CDR3 nucleotides: TGTGCCAGCAGTTCTGCCGAGGACAGGTTGAGAGGCTATGGCTACACCTTC. The chain joins TRBV28 to TRBJ1-2; 7 positions agree with TRBD1. With V trimmed by 4 bases and J by 4 bases, 15 bases remained unmatched. Looked up from germline, CDR1 is MDHEN and CDR2 is SYDVKM. CDR3 size: 17 residues.

This clone was seen once. The chain carries TRBV2 and TRBJ2-5, with unresolved D. V was clipped by 5 bases and J by 5 bases, with 3 bases between them. The CDR3 has 10 amino acids. Per the germline V gene, CDR1 is SNHLY and CDR2 is FYNNEI. The CDR3 region is CASSRETQYF. In nucleotides, the CDR3 is TGTGCCAGCAGTCGGGAGACCCAGTACTTC.

Comments on this clone: Other DNA sequences in this sample translate to the same CDR3. The rearrangement uses TRBV5-1 and TRBJ1-4; 8 bases agree with TRBD1. Germline CDR1 reads SGHRS; CDR2 reads YFSETQ. The CDR3 totals 14 residues. Trimming at V came to 0 bases and at J to 5 bases, leaving 0 bases not matched to a gene. DNA for the CDR3: TGCGCCAGCAGCTTGGGACAGGGGAATGAAAAACTGTTTTTT. This translates into CASSLGQGNEKLFF.

This clone was counted only a few times. V is TRBV27 and J is TRBJ2-3; D might be TRBD2 (6 bases). The CDR3 has 15 residues. Germline CDR1 is MNHEY and CDR2 is SMNVEV (reference sequence). Trimming took off 6 bases at V and 0 bases at J, with 13 bases between the two ends. CDR3 in amino acids: CASRLGGVSTDTQYF. The CDR3 region has the DNA TGTGCCAGCAGACTGGGCGGGGTTAGCACAGATACGCAGTATTTT.

The chain employs TRBV10-3 and TRBJ2-2; a possible D gene is TRBD2 (6 bases). CDR1 is ENHRY and CDR2 is SYGVKD in the germline V gene. Trimming took off 7 bases at V and 6 bases at J, with 12 bases between the two ends. This CDR3 has 13 residues. DNA of the CDR3: TGTGCCATCAATTCGGAGGGCCCCGGGGAGCTGTTTTTT. It translates to CAINSEGPGELFF.

J is TRBJ2-1 and V is TRBV15; D is unclear. Between the trimmed V and J ends, which lost 1 base and 0 bases, there was a span of 13 bases. Germline V gene lookup returns CDR1 LNHNV and CDR2 YYDKDF (reference sequence). The CDR3 loop spans 17 amino acids. CDR3 in amino acids: CATSRVGVIGSYNEQFF. The CDR3 DNA sequence: TGTGCCACCAGCAGAGTGGGCGTAATCGGCTCCTACAATGAGCAGTTCTTC.

The V gene is TRBV28, the J gene TRBJ2-7; D possibly corresponds to TRBD1 (5 bases). Germline V gene lookup returns CDR1 MDHEN and CDR2 SYDVKM. The CDR3 loop spans 16 amino acids. V was pared by 3 bases and J by 1 base, with 16 bases between. CDR3 amino acids: CASSFRGRVMSYEQYF. In DNA form, the CDR3 reads TGTGCCAGCAGTTTTAGGGGCAGGGTAATGTCCTACGAGCAGTACTTC. The variable domain in full, completed from reference TRBV28 and TRBJ2-7, reads DVKVTQSSRYLVKRTGEKVFLECVQDMDHENMFWYRQDPGLGLRLIYFSYDVKMKEKGDIPEGYSVSREKKERFSLILESASTNQTSMYLCASSFRGRVMSYEQYFGPGTRLTVT.

This rearrangement joins TRBV5-4 to TRBJ1-4; 8 positions agree with TRBD1. V lost 2 bases to trimming and J lost 7 bases; unmatched junction nucleotides: 4. The germline V gene encodes CDR1 SGHNT and CDR2 YYREEE (reference sequence). CDR3 length equals 14 residues. DNA of the CDR3: TGTGCCAGCAGCTTCGACAGGGGTCGTGAAAAACTGTTTTTT. It specifies CASSFDRGREKLFF. Filled out from reference TRBV5-4 and TRBJ1-4, the complete variable domain reads ETGVTQSPTHLIKTRGQQVTLRCSSQSGHNTVSWYQQALGQGPQFIFQYYREEENGRGNFPPRFSGLQFPNYSSELNVNALELDDSALYLCASSFDRGREKLFFGSGTQLSVL.

The gene calls are TRBV14 and TRBJ2-5; unclear D gene. The length of the CDR3 is 14 residues. CDR1 is SGHDN, CDR2 FVKESK, per germline. V lost 1 base and J lost 3, with 9 bases in between. For the CDR3, the DNA is TGTGCCAGCAGCCAAGTTGCGGCCAAAGAGACCCAGTACTTC. Amino acid sequence: CASSQVAAKETQYF.

The chain links TRBV6-5 to TRBJ2-7, with TRBD2 matching over 14 bases. Germline loops: CDR1 MNHEY, CDR2 SVGAGI. The CDR3 is 15 residues long. Trimming took 6 bases from V and 5 from J; bases not matched to a gene: 6. The DNA for the CDR3 is TGTGCCAGCAGACCGGGACTAGCGGGAGTAGACGAGCAGTACTTC. Translation gives CASRPGLAGVDEQYF.

This chain uses TRBV24-1 with TRBJ2-1, with 7 bases matching TRBD1. Germline loops: CDR1 KGHDR, CDR2 SFDVKD. The CDR3 extends over 17 amino acids. V gave up 5 bases and J gave up 2 bases; unmatched junction bases: 11. The CDR3 spells CATSAPTGFGAYNEQFF. Here the CDR3 DNA reads TGTGCCACCAGTGCCCCGACAGGGTTCGGCGCCTACAATGAGCAGTTCTTC.

V is TRBV27 and J is TRBJ2-7, with 8 bases lining up with TRBD2. Germline V gene lookup returns CDR1 MNHEY and CDR2 SMNVEV (reference sequence). V lost 8 bases and J lost 2; bases outside the gene matches: 5. The CDR3 loop spans 13 amino acids. The CDR3 sequence is CASRAGGPYEQYF. In DNA form, the CDR3 reads TGTGCCAGCCGCGCGGGAGGACCCTACGAGCAGTACTTC.